Listed below are T cell receptor beta chains from one sample, sequenced in a study of shared clonotypes between healthy human individuals. The table came from immunoSEQ multiplex PCR; TCRdb's copy has only in-frame clones and leaves some out. The sample includes 950,000 to 1,100,000 clones, about 75% seen only once; the top ten take around 1.5%. Sequencing was done on a sample of memory CD4+ T cells sorted from blood. These receptors were obtained from a man aged 18 to 30 in good health. The CDR3 runs from the conserved cysteine through the conserved F or W. Fields, in order: CDR3 length, V gene, D gene, J gene, clone size, CDR3 protein, CDR3 DNA. D genes are given only for firm matches. The size field is filled for only some rows; it gives once, few, many or a size class.

CDR3 length: 16
V gene: TRBV5-1
D gene: TRBD2
J gene: TRBJ2-5
clone size: once
CDR3 protein: CASSSTSGSFKETQYF
CDR3 DNA: TGCGCCAGCAGTTCGACTAGCGGGAGTTTTAAAGAGACCCAGTACTTC

CDR3 length: 12
V gene: TRBV27
D gene: .
J gene: TRBJ1-6
clone size: .
CDR3 protein: CASSFPDSPLHF
CDR3 DNA: TGTGCCAGCAGTTTCCCGGATTCACCCCTCCACTTT

CDR3 length: 16
V gene: TRBV5-8
D gene: TRBD2
J gene: TRBJ2-1
clone size: .
CDR3 protein: CASSFTSGSSYNEQFF
CDR3 DNA: TGTGCCAGCAGCTTTACTAGCGGAAGCTCCTACAATGAGCAGTTCTTC

CDR3 length: 15
V gene: TRBV2
D gene: .
J gene: TRBJ2-7
clone size: .
CDR3 protein: CASSLTVTAHYEQYF
CDR3 DNA: TGTGCCAGCAGCCTGACGGTGACTGCGCACTACGAGCAGTACTTC

CDR3 length: 16
V gene: TRBV27
D gene: .
J gene: TRBJ1-6
clone size: .
CDR3 protein: CASSGLSRGEGSPLHF
CDR3 DNA: TGTGCCAGCTCCGGCCTTAGCAGGGGAGAAGGGTCACCCCTCCACTTT

CDR3 length: 15
V gene: TRBV28
D gene: TRBD1
J gene: TRBJ1-5
clone size: few
CDR3 protein: CASRRGQVINQPQHF
CDR3 DNA: TGTGCCAGCAGGAGGGGACAGGTGATCAATCAGCCCCAGCATTTT

CDR3 length: 15
V gene: TRBV6-1
D gene: .
J gene: TRBJ2-2
clone size: .
CDR3 protein: CASSQHLLNTGELFF
CDR3 DNA: TGTGCCAGCAGCCAACATCTTTTGAACACCGGGGAGCTGTTTTTT

CDR3 length: 15
V gene: TRBV5-1
D gene: .
J gene: TRBJ1-4
clone size: .
CDR3 protein: CASSLSGDSNEKLFF
CDR3 DNA: TGCGCCAGCAGCTTGTCCGGGGATAGTAATGAAAAACTGTTTTTT

CDR3 length: 20
V gene: TRBV9
D gene: TRBD2
J gene: TRBJ2-2
clone size: .
CDR3 protein: CASSGPSGSTHDQNTGELFF
CDR3 DNA: TGTGCCAGCAGCGGCCCTAGCGGGAGCACCCACGATCAGAACACCGGGGAGCTGTTTTTT

CDR3 length: 15
V gene: TRBV7-2
D gene: .
J gene: TRBJ1-4
clone size: .
CDR3 protein: CASSPQGTTNEKLFF
CDR3 DNA: TGTGCCAGCAGCCCGCAAGGGACAACTAATGAAAAACTGTTTTTT

CDR3 length: 14
V gene: TRBV6-5
D gene: TRBD2
J gene: TRBJ2-1
clone size: .
CDR3 protein: CASGGRPHTDEQFF
CDR3 DNA: TGTGCCAGCGGCGGGAGACCCCACACGGATGAGCAGTTCTTC

CDR3 length: 15
V gene: TRBV2
D gene: TRBD1
J gene: TRBJ2-1
clone size: .
CDR3 protein: CASSETRDRGDEQFF
CDR3 DNA: TGTGCCAGCAGTGAAACCCGGGACAGGGGCGATGAGCAGTTCTTC

CDR3 length: 15
V gene: TRBV4-3
D gene: .
J gene: TRBJ1-1
clone size: .
CDR3 protein: CASSQVLGANTEAFF
CDR3 DNA: TGCGCCAGCAGCCAAGTCTTAGGGGCGAACACTGAAGCTTTCTTT

CDR3 length: 14
V gene: TRBV28
D gene: TRBD2
J gene: TRBJ2-1
clone size: .
CDR3 protein: CASTVSGGLNEQFF
CDR3 DNA: TGTGCCAGCACCGTTAGCGGGGGGTTGAATGAGCAGTTCTTC

CDR3 length: 15
V gene: TRBV29-1
D gene: .
J gene: TRBJ1-4
clone size: .
CDR3 protein: CSVATRTGGNEKLFF
CDR3 DNA: TGCAGCGTTGCAACCCGGACGGGGGGTAATGAAAAACTGTTTTTT

CDR3 length: 13
V gene: TRBV28
D gene: .
J gene: TRBJ1-5
clone size: once
CDR3 protein: CASTARWDQPQHF
CDR3 DNA: TGTGCCAGCACAGCACGCTGGGATCAGCCCCAGCATTTT

CDR3 length: 17
V gene: TRBV5-1
D gene: TRBD2
J gene: TRBJ2-3
clone size: many
CDR3 protein: CASSLAGGGRGADTQYF
CDR3 DNA: TGCGCCAGCAGCTTGGCCGGCGGCGGGAGGGGCGCAGATACGCAGTATTTT

CDR3 length: 14
V gene: TRBV10-3
D gene: .
J gene: TRBJ2-2
clone size: .
CDR3 protein: CAIREGGNTGELFF
CDR3 DNA: TGTGCCATCAGAGAAGGGGGAAACACCGGGGAGCTGTTTTTT

CDR3 length: 12
V gene: TRBV7-8
D gene: .
J gene: TRBJ2-7
clone size: few
CDR3 protein: CASSMANYEQYF
CDR3 DNA: TGTGCCAGCAGCATGGCGAACTACGAGCAGTACTTC

CDR3 length: 13
V gene: TRBV19
D gene: TRBD1
J gene: TRBJ1-2
clone size: once
CDR3 protein: CASMRGRSYGYTF
CDR3 DNA: TGTGCCAGTATGAGGGGGCGCTCCTATGGCTACACCTTC

CDR3 length: 14
V gene: TRBV19
D gene: TRBD1
J gene: TRBJ1-1
clone size: .
CDR3 protein: CASSPGQTNTEAFF
CDR3 DNA: TGTGCCAGTAGCCCGGGACAGACGAACACTGAAGCTTTCTTT

CDR3 length: 14
V gene: TRBV29-1
D gene: .
J gene: TRBJ2-1
clone size: once
CDR3 protein: CSVLEGGKVNEQFF
CDR3 DNA: TGCAGCGTTCTCGAAGGGGGGAAGGTAAATGAGCAGTTCTTC

CDR3 length: 15
V gene: TRBV9
D gene: TRBD1
J gene: TRBJ1-3
clone size: .
CDR3 protein: CASRPGQGDGNTIYF
CDR3 DNA: TGTGCCAGCAGACCCGGACAGGGTGATGGAAACACCATATATTTT

CDR3 length: 16
V gene: TRBV5-1
D gene: .
J gene: TRBJ2-2
clone size: .
CDR3 protein: CASSFGFGANTGELFF
CDR3 DNA: TGCGCCAGCAGCTTCGGTTTCGGCGCGAACACCGGGGAGCTGTTTTTT

CDR3 length: 17
V gene: TRBV30
D gene: TRBD1
J gene: TRBJ1-1
clone size: .
CDR3 protein: CAWSATIKRGRGAEAFF
CDR3 DNA: TGTGCCTGGAGTGCCACGATTAAAAGGGGGCGCGGGGCTGAAGCTTTCTTT

CDR3 length: 16
V gene: TRBV5-1
D gene: TRBD2
J gene: TRBJ2-2
clone size: .
CDR3 protein: CASSEGLAGSTGELFF
CDR3 DNA: TGCGCCAGCAGCGAAGGACTAGCGGGGTCCACCGGGGAGCTGTTTTTT

CDR3 length: 14
V gene: TRBV30
D gene: TRBD2
J gene: TRBJ2-7
clone size: .
CDR3 protein: CAWTRTREFYEQYF
CDR3 DNA: TGTGCCTGGACTAGGACGCGGGAGTTCTACGAGCAGTACTTC

CDR3 length: 13
V gene: TRBV10-2
D gene: .
J gene: TRBJ1-1
clone size: .
CDR3 protein: CATISQGNTEAFF
CDR3 DNA: TGCGCCACCATCTCACAAGGGAACACTGAAGCTTTCTTT

CDR3 length: 16
V gene: TRBV6-5
D gene: TRBD1
J gene: TRBJ1-5
clone size: once
CDR3 protein: CASSYWGQGGNQPQHF
CDR3 DNA: TGTGCCAGCAGTTACTGGGGACAGGGTGGGAATCAGCCCCAGCATTTT

CDR3 length: 15
V gene: TRBV6-6
D gene: .
J gene: TRBJ2-2
clone size: .
CDR3 protein: CASSSRNSNTGELFF
CDR3 DNA: TGTGCCAGCAGTTCCCGGAACTCGAACACCGGGGAGCTGTTTTTT

CDR3 length: 14
V gene: TRBV11-2
D gene: .
J gene: TRBJ2-2
clone size: .
CDR3 protein: CASSLQENTGELFF
CDR3 DNA: TGTGCCAGCAGCTTACAGGAAAACACCGGGGAGCTGTTTTTT

CDR3 length: 14
V gene: TRBV6-5
D gene: .
J gene: TRBJ2-5
clone size: .
CDR3 protein: CASTRGGSQETQYF
CDR3 DNA: TGTGCCAGCACAAGGGGGGGATCACAAGAGACCCAGTACTTC

CDR3 length: 12
V gene: TRBV7-8
D gene: .
J gene: TRBJ2-7
clone size: .
CDR3 protein: CASSLEYYEQYF
CDR3 DNA: TGTGCCAGCAGCTTAGAATACTACGAGCAGTACTTC

CDR3 length: 16
V gene: TRBV18
D gene: TRBD1
J gene: TRBJ2-3
clone size: once
CDR3 protein: CASSLVTGASTDTQYF
CDR3 DNA: TGTGCCAGCTCACTAGTGACAGGGGCTAGCACAGATACGCAGTATTTT

CDR3 length: 13
V gene: TRBV2
D gene: .
J gene: TRBJ2-5
clone size: many
CDR3 protein: CASIGGPGETQYF
CDR3 DNA: TGTGCCAGCATAGGGGGGCCCGGGGAGACCCAGTACTTC

CDR3 length: 14
V gene: TRBV5-1
D gene: .
J gene: TRBJ2-7
clone size: .
CDR3 protein: CASSLGEAGYEQYF
CDR3 DNA: TGCGCCAGCAGCTTGGGGGAGGCCGGCTACGAGCAGTACTTC

CDR3 length: 14
V gene: TRBV5-1
D gene: .
J gene: TRBJ1-1
clone size: many
CDR3 protein: CASSLSTGNTEAFF
CDR3 DNA: TGCGCCAGCAGCTTGAGTACAGGGAACACTGAAGCTTTCTTT